The clone carrying this TCR beta chain was observed at least ten times. Its matching antigen is unknown. The sample comes from a study of blood T cells in healthy people across ages. Alongside a J-beta primer mix, a sample-barcoded 5' primer served in a second PCR lasting roughly 6 to 12 cycles. MiXCR, run by TCRdb on the 5' RACE reads, gives a single entry per CDR3 protein. The sample has 650,000 to 800,000 distinct CDR3 sequences; approximately 44% are singletons. Whole-study results and caveats: Not knowing donor CMV status may have confounded expanded clonotype changes. Compared with aged donors, long-lived donors showed fewer expanded clones, suggesting selection.

Sequenced: blood. The sequence derives from a man aged 55 to 70 in good health.

The CDR3 DNA follows: TGTGCCAGCAGCTTGGACAGGGGGCGTGAGACCCAGTACTTC. Translation: CASSLDRGRETQYF. The chain has TRBV13 and TRBJ2-5; 11 bases are a match to TRBD1. V lost 3 bases to trimming and J lost 5 bases; unmatched junction nucleotides: 2. Germline V lookup: CDR1 PRHDT, CDR2 FYEKMQ (reference sequence). The CDR3 length is 14 residues.